The 11 T cell receptor beta chains listed next were all sequenced from one sample in a study of blood T cell repertoires in COVID-19. Measured with immunoSEQ multiplex PCR; TCRdb has only the in-frame clones, and not every one. The sample gives approximately 140,000 clones, roughly 90% of which show up once; about 2% is in the top ten. The sample was peripheral blood. These receptors all come from a human donor in a cohort sampled during active COVID-19.

As for this clone: At the DNA level, this CDR3 is encoded by other sequences in the same sample as well. The chain joins TRBV3-1 (or the pseudogene TRBV3-2) to TRBJ2-7; D remains ambiguous. Trimming left V 2 bases short and J 4 bases short, with 3 bases between. Germline CDR1 and CDR2: LGHDT and YNNKEL (reference sequence). There are 11 residues in the CDR3. CDR3 sequence (DNA): TGTGCCAGCAGCCAATCTTACGAGCAGTACTTC. Encoded protein: CASSQSYEQYF.

This chain uses TRBV19 with TRBJ2-1, with 11 bases identical to TRBD1. The ends lost 5 bases at V and 6 bases at J; junction bases unmatched: 6. Germline V gives CDR1 LNHDA, CDR2 SQIVND (reference sequence). CDR3 size: 15 residues. The CDR3 DNA is TGTGCCAGTAGTCTTAGGACAGGGGGCCGCAATGAGCAGTTCTTC. Translated, it gives CASSLRTGGRNEQFF.

The chain carries TRBV29-1 and TRBJ2-5; 7 bases align to TRBD1. The CDR3 is 13 amino acids. Germline V gene sequence: CDR1 SQVTM, CDR2 ANQGSEA. The J segment lost 4 bases and the V segment lost 6 bases, leaving 8 bases of the junction unmatched. CDR3: CSVHTGVGETQYF. For the CDR3, the DNA is TGCAGCGTACACACAGGGGTGGGAGAGACCCAGTACTTC.

The genes are TRBV6-6 and TRBJ2-1; 7 positions agree with TRBD2. Germline V gives CDR1 MNHNY, CDR2 SVGAGI (reference sequence). The CDR3 consists of 16 residues. Trimming removed 5 bases from V and 0 bases from J; junction bases left unmatched: 7. DNA for the CDR3: TGTGCCAGCAGTCCACTAGCGTCGAGCTCCTACAATGAGCAGTTCTTC. Translation: CASSPLASSSYNEQFF.

J is TRBJ2-1 and V is TRBV5-1, with 14 bases aligning to TRBD2. CDR3 size: 17 residues. Germline V gene lookup returns CDR1 SGHRS and CDR2 YFSETQ. The J segment lost 8 bases and the V segment lost 7 bases, leaving 14 bases of the junction unmatched. This chain's CDR3 is CASAQGTSGSIYDEQFF. CDR3 coding DNA: TGCGCCAGCGCCCAGGGGACTAGCGGGAGCATATACGATGAGCAGTTCTTC.

This chain connects TRBV11-2 to TRBJ2-7, with TRBD2 identical over 8 bases. Losses at the gene ends were 7 bases for V and 7 bases for J; bases not matched to a gene: 9. Germline CDR1 reads SGHAT; CDR2 reads FQNNGV. There are 13 residues in the CDR3. CDR3 nucleotides: TGTGCCAGCACCACCCCCGGACTAGCTGAGCAGTACTTC. It specifies CASTTPGLAEQYF.

The V and J genes are TRBV5-1 and TRBJ2-3; perhaps TRBD2 as D (5 bases). This CDR3 has 14 residues. Trimming stripped 1 base from V and 1 base from J, with 7 bases between. Germline CDR1 SGHRS, CDR2 YFSETQ. The CDR3 sequence is CASSLSSRTDTQYF. The CDR3 bases are TGCGCCAGCAGCTTGTCTAGCCGCACAGATACGCAGTATTTT.

The CDR3 bases are TGTGCCAGTAGTATCGGGAGGGCAGGAAATCAGCCCCAGCATTTT. Amino acid sequence: CASSIGRAGNQPQHF. The chain links TRBV19 to TRBJ1-5; D ambiguous. CDR3 length equals 15 residues. V was clipped by 3 bases and J by 4 bases, with 13 bases between them. Germline CDR1 LNHDA, CDR2 SQIVND (reference sequence).

The DNA of the CDR3 is TGCAGCGTTGAAAAGGGGGTTAGGGGCTACACCTTC. Translation gives CSVEKGVRGYTF. The chain carries TRBV29-1 and TRBJ1-2; the D gene is possibly TRBD1 (6 bases). With 2 bases removed from V and 8 bases from J, the gap between germline ends came to 12 bases. Germline V CDR1 and CDR2: SQVTM, ANQGSEA. This CDR3 contains 12 residues.

This clone was recorded only once. This chain joins TRBV3-1 (or the pseudogene TRBV3-2) and TRBJ2-1; 12 bases fit TRBD2. In germline, CDR1 is LGHDT, CDR2 YNNKEL (reference sequence). The CDR3 runs 17 residues. V was clipped by 0 bases and J by 6 bases; unmatched bases: 6. CDR3 sequence reads: CASSQDRLAGAFNEQFF. The CDR3, as DNA: TGTGCCAGCAGCCAAGATCGACTAGCGGGGGCCTTCAATGAGCAGTTCTTC.

The chain carries TRBV5-4 and TRBJ2-7, with 8 bases that match TRBD1. The CDR3 sequence is 13 residues long. The J segment lost 3 bases and the V segment lost 7 bases, leaving 6 bases of the junction unmatched. Germline lookup yields CDR1 SGHNT and CDR2 YYREEE (reference sequence). CDR3: CASRRGPSYEQYF. The CDR3, as DNA: TGTGCCAGCCGCAGGGGGCCCAGCTACGAGCAGTACTTC.